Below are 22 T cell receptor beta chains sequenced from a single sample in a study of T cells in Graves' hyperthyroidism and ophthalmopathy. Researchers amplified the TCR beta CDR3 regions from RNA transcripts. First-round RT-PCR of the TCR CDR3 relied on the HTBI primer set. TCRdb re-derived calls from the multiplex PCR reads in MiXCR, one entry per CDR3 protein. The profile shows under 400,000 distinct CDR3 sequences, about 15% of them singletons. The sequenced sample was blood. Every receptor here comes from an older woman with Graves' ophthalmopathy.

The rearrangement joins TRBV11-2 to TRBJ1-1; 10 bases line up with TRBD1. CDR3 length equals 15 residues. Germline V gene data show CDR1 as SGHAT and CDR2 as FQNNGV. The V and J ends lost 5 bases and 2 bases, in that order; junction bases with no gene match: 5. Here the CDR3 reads CASSLRTGGNTEAFF. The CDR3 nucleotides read TGTGCCAGCAGCCTAAGGACAGGGGGAAACACTGAAGCTTTCTTT.

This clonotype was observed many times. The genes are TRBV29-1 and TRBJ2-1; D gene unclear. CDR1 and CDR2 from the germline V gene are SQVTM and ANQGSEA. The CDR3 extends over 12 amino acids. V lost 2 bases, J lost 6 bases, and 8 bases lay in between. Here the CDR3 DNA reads TGCAGCGTTGAAAGGTCGGGCAATGAGCAGTTCTTC. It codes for CSVERSGNEQFF.

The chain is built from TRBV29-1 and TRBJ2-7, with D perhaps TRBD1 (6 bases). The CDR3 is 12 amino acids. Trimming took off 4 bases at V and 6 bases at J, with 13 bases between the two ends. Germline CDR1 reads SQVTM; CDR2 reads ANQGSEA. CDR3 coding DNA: TGCAGCGTTGTTGGGGACATCGGCGAGCAGTACTTC. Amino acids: CSVVGDIGEQYF.

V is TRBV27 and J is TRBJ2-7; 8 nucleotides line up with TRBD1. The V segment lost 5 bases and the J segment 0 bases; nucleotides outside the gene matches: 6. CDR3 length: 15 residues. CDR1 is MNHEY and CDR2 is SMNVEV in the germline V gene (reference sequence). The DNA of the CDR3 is TGTGCCAGCAGTCGCCTGACAGGGGCCTCCTACGAGCAGTACTTC. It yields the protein CASSRLTGASYEQYF.

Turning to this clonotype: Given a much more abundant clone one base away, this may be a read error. CDR3 in DNA: TGTGCCAGCAGTGTGGCCGGGGGGGTCCTCCAGGAGACCCAGTACTTC. This sequence encodes CASSVAGGVLQETQYF. The chain uses TRBV28 and TRBJ2-5; TRBD2 matches at 8 bases. Germline CDR1 MDHEN, CDR2 SYDVKM. The V gene end was trimmed by 5 bases and the J gene end by 5 bases; junction bases not matched to a gene: 13. The CDR3 has 16 residues.

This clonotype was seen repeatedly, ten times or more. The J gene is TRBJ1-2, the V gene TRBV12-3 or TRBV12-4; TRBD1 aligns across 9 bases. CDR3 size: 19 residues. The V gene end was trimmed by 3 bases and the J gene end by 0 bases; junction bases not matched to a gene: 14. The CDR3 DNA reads TGTGCCAGCAGTTTTCGGGTGTTGGGACAGGGTTCAGCTAACTATGGCTACACCTTC. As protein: CASSFRVLGQGSANYGYTF.

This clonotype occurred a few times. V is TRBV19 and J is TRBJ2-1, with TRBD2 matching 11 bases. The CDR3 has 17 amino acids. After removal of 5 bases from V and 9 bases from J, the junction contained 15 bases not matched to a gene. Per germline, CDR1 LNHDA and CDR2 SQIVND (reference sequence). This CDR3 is CASSLLGLAVVESEQFF. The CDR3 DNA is TGTGCCAGTAGTTTATTGGGACTAGCGGTCGTTGAGAGTGAGCAGTTCTTC.

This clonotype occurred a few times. Here the CDR3 reads CASSHLKAGATDTQYF. The CDR3 DNA sequence: TGTGCCAGCAGCCATCTTAAGGCGGGGGCGACAGATACGCAGTATTTT. The rearrangement joins TRBV14 to TRBJ2-3; D possibly corresponds to TRBD2 (7 bases). The germline V gene has CDR1 SGHDN and CDR2 FVKESK. The CDR3 consists of 16 residues. V was clipped by 3 bases and J by 3 bases, with 16 bases between them.

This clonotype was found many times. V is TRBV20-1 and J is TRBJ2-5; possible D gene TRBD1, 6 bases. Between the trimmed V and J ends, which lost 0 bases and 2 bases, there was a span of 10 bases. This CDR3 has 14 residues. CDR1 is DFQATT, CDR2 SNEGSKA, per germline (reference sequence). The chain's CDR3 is CSARELGTQETQYF. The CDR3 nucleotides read TGCAGTGCTAGAGAACTTGGGACACAAGAGACCCAGTACTTC.

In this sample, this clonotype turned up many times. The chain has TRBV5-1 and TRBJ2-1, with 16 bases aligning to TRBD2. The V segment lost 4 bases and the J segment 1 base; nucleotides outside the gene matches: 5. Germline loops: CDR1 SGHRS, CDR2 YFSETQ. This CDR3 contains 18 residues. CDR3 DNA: TGCGCCAGCAGCCCGGGACTAGCGGGAGGGTGGTCCTACAATGAGCAGTTCTTC. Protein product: CASSPGLAGGWSYNEQFF.

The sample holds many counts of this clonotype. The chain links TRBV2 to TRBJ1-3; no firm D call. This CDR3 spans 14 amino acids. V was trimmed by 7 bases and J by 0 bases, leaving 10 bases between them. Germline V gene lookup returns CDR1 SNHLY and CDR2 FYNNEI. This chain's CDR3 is CASIPDGSGNTIYF. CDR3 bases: TGTGCCAGCATTCCGGACGGCTCTGGAAACACCATATATTTT.

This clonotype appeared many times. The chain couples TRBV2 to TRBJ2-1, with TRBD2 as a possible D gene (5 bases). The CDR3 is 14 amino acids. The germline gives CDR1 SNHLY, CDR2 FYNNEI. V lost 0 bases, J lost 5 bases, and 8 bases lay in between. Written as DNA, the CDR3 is TGTGCCAGCAGTGAAGCTTGGCGGGACAATGAGCAGTTCTTC. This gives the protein CASSEAWRDNEQFF.

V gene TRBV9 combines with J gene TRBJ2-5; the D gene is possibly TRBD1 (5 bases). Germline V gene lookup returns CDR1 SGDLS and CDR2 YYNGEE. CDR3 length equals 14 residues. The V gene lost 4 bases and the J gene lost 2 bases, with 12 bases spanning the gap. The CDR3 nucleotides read TGTGCCAGCAGCCATGGCCGGACACAAGAGACCCAGTACTTC. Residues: CASSHGRTQETQYF. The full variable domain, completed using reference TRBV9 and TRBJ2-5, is DSGVTQTPKHLITATGQRVTLRCSPRSGDLSVYWYQQSLDQGLQFLIQYYNGEERAKGNILERFSAQQFPDLHSELNLSSLELGDSALYFCASSHGRTQETQYFGPGTRLLVL.

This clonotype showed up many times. The DNA for the CDR3 is TGTGCCACTCGTTCCGGGACAGGGACCTACAATGAGCAGTTCTTC. Amino acids: CATRSGTGTYNEQFF. The V gene is TRBV15, the J gene TRBJ2-1; 9 nucleotides line up with TRBD1. The V gene end was trimmed by 9 bases and the J gene end by 2 bases; junction bases not matched to a gene: 8. The germline V gene encodes CDR1 LNHNV and CDR2 YYDKDF (reference sequence). The CDR3 loop spans 15 amino acids.

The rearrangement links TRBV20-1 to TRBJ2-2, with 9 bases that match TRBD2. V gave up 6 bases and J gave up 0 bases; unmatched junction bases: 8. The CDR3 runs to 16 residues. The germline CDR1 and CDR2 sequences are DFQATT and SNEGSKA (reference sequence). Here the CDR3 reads CSAIASGAANTGELFF. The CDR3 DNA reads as TGCAGTGCGATAGCTAGCGGGGCTGCGAACACCGGGGAGCTGTTTTTT.

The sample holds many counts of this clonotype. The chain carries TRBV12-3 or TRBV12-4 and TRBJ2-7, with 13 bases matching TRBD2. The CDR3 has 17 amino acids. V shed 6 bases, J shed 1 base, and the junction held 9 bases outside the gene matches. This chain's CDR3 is CASSSGLAGHGSYEQYF. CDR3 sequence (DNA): TGTGCCAGCAGCTCGGGACTAGCGGGACACGGGTCCTACGAGCAGTACTTC.

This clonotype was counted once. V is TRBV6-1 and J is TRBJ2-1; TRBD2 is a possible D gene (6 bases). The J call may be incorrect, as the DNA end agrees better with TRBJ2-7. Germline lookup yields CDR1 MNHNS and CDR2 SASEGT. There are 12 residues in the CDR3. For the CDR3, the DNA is TGTGCCTGCGGGGCCTCCTACAATGAGCAGTACTTC. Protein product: CACGASYNEQYF.

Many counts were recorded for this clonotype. The CDR3 DNA sequence: TGTGCCAGCACCCCTCGAGGGCTTTCCTACGAGCAGTACTTC. It is translated as CASTPRGLSYEQYF. The chain has TRBV12-3 or TRBV12-4 and TRBJ2-7, with D possibly matching TRBD2 (5 bases). The CDR3 is 14 amino acids. V was trimmed by 7 bases and J by 1 base, leaving 14 bases between them.

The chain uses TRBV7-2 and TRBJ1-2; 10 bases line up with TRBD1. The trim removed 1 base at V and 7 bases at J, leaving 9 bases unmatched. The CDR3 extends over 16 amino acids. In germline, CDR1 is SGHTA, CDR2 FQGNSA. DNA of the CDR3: TGTGCCAGCAGCTTAGTTGGGACAGGGGCCGCAAGTGGCTACACCTTC. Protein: CASSLVGTGAASGYTF.

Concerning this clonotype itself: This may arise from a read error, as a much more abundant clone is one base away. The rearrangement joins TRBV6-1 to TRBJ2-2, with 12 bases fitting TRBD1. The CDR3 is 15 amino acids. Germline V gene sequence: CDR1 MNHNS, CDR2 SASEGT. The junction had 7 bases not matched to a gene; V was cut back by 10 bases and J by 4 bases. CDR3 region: CANKTGQGATGELFF. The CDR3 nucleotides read TGTGCCAACAAAACGGGACAGGGGGCCACCGGGGAGCTGTTTTTT.

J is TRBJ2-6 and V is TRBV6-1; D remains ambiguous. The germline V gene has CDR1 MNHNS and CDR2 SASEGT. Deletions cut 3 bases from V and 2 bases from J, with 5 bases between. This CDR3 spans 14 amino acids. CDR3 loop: CASSETTGANVLTF. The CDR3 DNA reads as TGTGCCAGCAGTGAGACCACTGGGGCCAACGTCCTGACTTTC.

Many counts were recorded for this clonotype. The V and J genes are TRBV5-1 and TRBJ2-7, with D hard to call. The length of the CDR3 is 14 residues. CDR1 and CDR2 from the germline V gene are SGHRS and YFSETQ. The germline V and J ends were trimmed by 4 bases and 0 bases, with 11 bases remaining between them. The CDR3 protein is CASSGTEFSYEQYF. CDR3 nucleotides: TGCGCCAGCAGCGGCACCGAATTCTCCTACGAGCAGTACTTC.